The 29 T cell receptor beta chains in this list originate from one sample, sequenced in a study of metastatic and nonmetastatic thyroid tumors. No patient received treatment before thyroid surgery. With MiXCR, TCRdb called clones anew from the PCR reads. Here the sample spans roughly 4,700 clones, 28% being singletons. Sequenced material: adjacent normal tissue. The receptors were sampled from a female donor with papillary thyroid cancer or a benign thyroid nodule (not recorded which). Some clones in this sample may be carry-over from other donors' samples.

The chain joins TRBV7-2 to TRBJ2-7; 8 bases align to TRBD2. V trimming: 1 base; J trimming: 4 bases; junction bases outside the gene matches: 3. The CDR3 totals 14 residues. Germline V lookup: CDR1 SGHTA, CDR2 FQGNSA. CDR3 sequence (DNA): TGTGCCAGCAGCTTAGACGGGAGGGATTACGAGCAGTACTTC. This gives the protein CASSLDGRDYEQYF.

This clone was detected only a few times. V usage is TRBV28 and J usage is TRBJ1-2, with D perhaps TRBD1 (6 bases). This CDR3 contains 14 residues. Germline CDR1 MDHEN, CDR2 SYDVKM. V lost 3 bases and J 4 bases, leaving 12 bases between the germline ends. In DNA form, the CDR3 reads TGTGCCAGCAGTTTCCACAGGGTGGCCTATGGCTACACCTTC. It translates to CASSFHRVAYGYTF.

The CDR3 loop reads CASSLWVLVITGELFF. In nucleotides, the CDR3 is TGTGCCAGCAGTTTATGGGTTTTAGTAATCACCGGGGAGCTGTTTTTT. The chain joins TRBV12-3 or TRBV12-4 to TRBJ2-2; D ambiguous. The CDR3 has 16 residues. V dropped 2 bases and J dropped 4 bases, with 14 bases sitting between them.

This clone came up once. At one of its ends the junction is not consistent with the germline gene, which may arise from a read error. The chain uses TRBV12-3 or TRBV12-4 and TRBJ2-7; D is undetermined. The CDR3 runs to 12 residues. The CDR3 DNA reads as TGTGACAGCACTTTATTTATCCCCGAGCGGTACTTC. Amino acids: CDSTLFIPERYF.

This clone is a singleton in its sample. Here the CDR3 omits its conserved ending phenylalanine or tryptophan, so a read error is the likely source. This sequence joins TRBV3-1 and TRBJ2-7; the D gene could be TRBD1 or TRBD2 (5 bases each). Germline CDR1 and CDR2: LGHDT and YNNKEL (reference sequence). V was trimmed by 5 bases and J by 8 bases, leaving 13 bases between them. The CDR3 runs 12 residues. The CDR3 bases are TGTGCCAGCAGCTTCCGTGGGGGTCAGCAGTACCTC. This codes for CASSFRGGQQYL.

The chain combines TRBV20-1 with TRBJ1-1; D is perhaps TRBD1 (6 bases). The CDR3 spans 13 residues. Germline CDR1 DFQATT, CDR2 SNEGSKA (reference sequence). Deletions cut 3 bases from V and 6 bases from J, with 14 bases between. The CDR3 coding sequence is TGCAGTGCTAGCGGGGGCGCGGGTGCTGAAGCTTTCTTT. This codes for CSASGGAGAEAFF.

This clone was detected only a few times. The rearrangement links TRBV6-2 or TRBV6-3 to TRBJ1-3; D possibly corresponds to TRBD1 (5 bases). The V end was cut by 2 bases, the J end by 1 base, with 15 bases between. In germline, CDR1 is MNHEY, CDR2 SVGEGT. The CDR3 covers 17 residues. Here the CDR3 reads CASSYGGHRLSGNTIYF. The CDR3, as DNA: TGTGCCAGCAGTTACGGCGGACACCGCCTTTCTGGAAACACCATATATTTT.

This clone appeared a single time. A read error may account for a junction end that differs from germline. The CDR3 loop reads CACSCDNRGHSEQFF. The CDR3 DNA sequence: TGTGCCTGCAGCTGTGACAACCGGGGACACAGTGAGCAGTTCTTC. V gene TRBV5-6 combines with J gene TRBJ2-1; tentatively, D is TRBD1 (6 bases). The CDR3 totals 15 residues. Germline CDR1 is SGHDT and CDR2 is YYEEEE.

The chain joins TRBV4-1 to TRBJ2-1; possibly TRBD1 or TRBD2 for D (5 bases each). This CDR3 comprises 15 residues. Between the trimmed V and J ends, which lost 5 bases and 2 bases, there was a span of 13 bases. Germline V CDR1 and CDR2: MGHRA, YSYEKL. The DNA for the CDR3 is TGCGCCAGCAGCGATATTGGGGGTCCCTACAATGAGCAGTTCTTC. Protein sequence: CASSDIGGPYNEQFF.

By proportion, this clone is medium-sized. This chain connects TRBV11-2 to TRBJ2-7; TRBD1 agrees at 8 bases. The CDR3 has 14 amino acids. In germline, CDR1 is SGHAT, CDR2 FQNNGV. V was clipped by 1 base and J by 7 bases; unmatched bases: 6. The CDR3 spells CASSLGTGFGEQYF. DNA of the CDR3: TGTGCCAGCAGCTTAGGGACAGGGTTTGGGGAGCAGTACTTC.

This clone was counted only a few times. The chain has TRBV20-1 and TRBJ1-1; TRBD1 might be the D (6 bases). CDR3 length: 14 amino acids. V gave up 5 bases and J gave up 3 bases, with 16 bases separating them. CDR1 and CDR2 (germline): DFQATT, SNEGSKA (reference sequence). For the CDR3, the DNA is TGCAGTGCTGAATCGCAGGACAGACACACTGAAGCTTTCTTT. Encoded protein: CSAESQDRHTEAFF.

This clone has only a few counts. The chain recombines TRBV20-1 with TRBJ2-7, with 9 bases fitting TRBD1. This CDR3 is 12 amino acids long. CDR1 is DFQATT and CDR2 is SNEGSKA in the germline V gene (reference sequence). V lost 4 bases, J lost 6 bases, and 4 bases stayed unmatched. Written as DNA, the CDR3 is TGCAGTGCTAAAACAGGGGGCCTCGAGCAGTACTTC. This translates into CSAKTGGLEQYF.

V and J are TRBV19 and TRBJ1-1; D possibly corresponds to TRBD1 (5 bases). Trimming removed 4 bases at V and 0 bases at J, with 15 bases between. CDR1 is LNHDA, CDR2 SQIVND, per germline (reference sequence). CDR3 length: 16 amino acids. The CDR3 nucleotides are TGTGCCAGTAGTACCGCCGGGACTCTGATGAACACTGAAGCTTTCTTT. Translation gives CASSTAGTLMNTEAFF.

This clone was detected many times. The genes are TRBV5-4 and TRBJ2-1; perhaps TRBD1 as D (5 bases). CDR1 SGHNT and CDR2 YYREEE come from the germline V gene (reference sequence). Trimming shortened V by 3 bases and J by 7 bases, and 14 bases separated the two germline ends. The CDR3 consists of 14 residues. The CDR3 region has the DNA TGTGCCAGCAGCTCGACAGTCCTGGGGAATGAGCAGTTCTTC. It specifies CASSSTVLGNEQFF.

This clone is hyperexpanded in the sample. The genes are TRBV27 and TRBJ2-7; 8 bases agree with TRBD1. J gave up 5 bases and V 6 bases, and 6 bases lay outside the gene matches. There are 13 residues in the CDR3. The germline V gene has CDR1 MNHEY and CDR2 SMNVEV (reference sequence). This chain's CDR3 is CASRYGQGDEQYF. The CDR3 coding sequence is TGTGCCAGCAGGTATGGACAGGGAGACGAGCAGTACTTC.

About this clone itself: An end of the junction differs from the germline gene, which may be a read error. The CDR3 coding sequence is TGTGCCATCAGCCAACCGGGACTAGCGTGTTACGAGCAGTACTTC. Translated: CAISQPGLACYEQYF. This chain joins TRBV3-1 and TRBJ2-7; 10 bases match TRBD2. Germline values: CDR1 LGHDT, CDR2 YNNKEL (reference sequence). The CDR3 consists of 15 residues.

This clone was counted many times. V is TRBV3-1 and J is TRBJ2-1; perhaps TRBD2 as D (5 bases). Trimming pared 4 bases from V and 3 bases from J, leaving 10 bases between. Germline CDR1 is LGHDT and CDR2 is YNNKEL (reference sequence). This CDR3 is 14 amino acids long. Written as DNA, the CDR3 is TGTGCCAGCAGCCCCCCCCGGGACTACAATGAGCAGTTCTTC. It is translated as CASSPPRDYNEQFF.

This sequence joins TRBV10-3 and TRBJ2-7; 8 positions agree with TRBD1. The CDR3 loop spans 17 amino acids. Trimming removed 8 bases from V and 2 bases from J; junction bases left unmatched: 17. The germline CDR1 and CDR2 sequences are ENHRY and SYGVKD. This CDR3 is CAIASFLTGDRAYEQYF. As DNA, the CDR3 is TGTGCCATCGCTTCTTTCTTGACAGGGGATAGGGCCTACGAGCAGTACTTC.

This clone was counted a few times. This chain connects TRBV6-1 to TRBJ2-5, with D perhaps matching TRBD1 or TRBD2 (5 bases each). Germline lookup yields CDR1 MNHNS and CDR2 SASEGT. The CDR3 runs to 15 residues. Trimming stripped 2 bases from V and 2 bases from J, with 12 bases between. The CDR3 here is CASSETEGIQETQYF. As DNA, the CDR3 is TGTGCCAGCAGTGAAACCGAGGGGATTCAAGAGACCCAGTACTTC.

By share, this clone ranks as large. The V call is TRBV24-1, the J call TRBJ1-4; D is perhaps TRBD1 (5 bases). Looked up from germline, CDR1 is KGHDR and CDR2 is SFDVKD. The CDR3 extends over 13 amino acids. Trimming removed 5 bases from V and 10 bases from J, with 13 bases in between. CDR3 residues: CATSAGSGGKLFF. The CDR3 nucleotides read TGTGCCACCAGTGCCGGGTCCGGGGGAAAACTGTTTTTT.

The chain carries TRBV5-1 and TRBJ2-3, with 8 nucleotides matching TRBD2. Germline V gene lookup returns CDR1 SGHRS and CDR2 YFSETQ. This CDR3 region has 15 residues. After removal of 0 bases from V and 5 bases from J, the junction contained 5 bases not matched to a gene. CDR3 region: CASSLERGWGDTQYF. CDR3 bases: TGCGCCAGCAGCTTGGAGCGGGGGTGGGGAGATACGCAGTATTTT.

This clone was recorded a few times. This chain links TRBV6-7 with TRBJ1-1, with TRBD1 as a possible D gene (5 bases). TRBV6-7 is filed as an ORF, its function uncertain. The CDR3 runs 16 residues. With 0 bases removed from V and 1 base from J, the gap between germline ends came to 12 bases. In DNA form, the CDR3 reads TGTGCCAGCAGTTACTCGATAGGGGTGGAGAACACTGAAGCTTTCTTT. This codes for CASSYSIGVENTEAFF.

The chain recombines TRBV7-2 with TRBJ2-7; D perhaps matches TRBD1 (5 bases). Germline V gene sequence: CDR1 SGHTA, CDR2 FQGNSA. The CDR3 has 14 amino acids. The V end lost 3 bases, the J end lost 4 bases, and 13 bases lay between the germline ends. The CDR3 coding sequence is TGTGCCAGCAGCTTGGCAGGGCGTTCGTACGAGCAGTACTTC. Translating it yields CASSLAGRSYEQYF.

In its sample, this clone ranks as large. The V call is TRBV28, the J call TRBJ1-2; D gene ambiguous. Trimming left V 7 bases short and J 6 bases short, with 15 bases between. The germline gives CDR1 MDHEN, CDR2 SYDVKM. This CDR3 region has 13 residues. The CDR3 DNA is TGTGCCAGCACCACGGAATCCTTACATGGCTACACCTTC. The encoded protein is CASTTESLHGYTF.

CDR3 residues: CASSLPPTDTQYF. The CDR3, as DNA: TGTGCCAGCAGCTTGCCCCCCACAGATACGCAGTATTTT. V gene TRBV5-6 combines with J gene TRBJ2-3; D is uncertain. The CDR3 totals 13 residues. Germline CDR1 is SGHDT and CDR2 is YYEEEE. V was pared by 1 base and J by 2 bases, with 5 bases between.

This clone was detected only a few times. The chain carries TRBV12-3 or TRBV12-4 and TRBJ1-2, with D perhaps matching TRBD1 (6 bases). There are 13 residues in the CDR3. V lost 1 base and J lost 4, with 7 bases in between. CDR3 nucleotides: TGTGCCAGCAGTTTAGGGGACACCTATGGCTACACCTTC. Residues: CASSLGDTYGYTF.

The chain uses TRBV7-3 and TRBJ1-1, with a tentative D call TRBD1 (5 bases). The CDR3 contains 14 residues. The germline V and J ends were trimmed by 5 bases and 6 bases, with 16 bases remaining between them. Germline CDR1 and CDR2: SGHTA and FQGTGA. The CDR3 protein is CASSRFDGAAEAFF. In nucleotides, the CDR3 is TGTGCCAGCAGCAGGTTTGACGGGGCAGCTGAAGCTTTCTTT.

This clone counts as medium-sized. The J gene is TRBJ2-2, the V gene TRBV29-1; either TRBD1 or TRBD2 may supply D (5 bases each). Germline CDR1 and CDR2: SQVTM and ANQGSEA. The CDR3 contains 13 residues. V shed 3 bases and J shed 5 bases, with 10 bases lying between them. The CDR3 nucleotides are TGCAGCGTTGACCCGGGGCCAACCGGGGAGCTGTTTTTT. Its protein product is CSVDPGPTGELFF.

The genes are TRBV15 and TRBJ1-6, with D unresolved. Deletions cut 1 base from V and 9 bases from J, with 7 bases between. The CDR3 covers 13 residues. CDR1 is LNHNV, CDR2 YYDKDF, per germline (reference sequence). CDR3 in DNA: TGTGCCACCAGCAGAGGAGTTGGTTCACCCCTCCACTTT. As protein: CATSRGVGSPLHF.